Given below is one T cell receptor (beta chain) in context. Its antigen remains unidentified. No much larger clonotype is one base removed from it; base qualities were not supplied. There are 15 amino acids in the CDR3, from cysteine to phenylalanine inclusive. Only the CDR3 region is kept as DNA, spanning 45 bases read in frame from base 1. V is cut by 2 bases and J by 2 bases, and the space between the germline ends is 11 bases. Based on the germline V gene, the CDR1 and CDR2 sequences are SGHDT and YYEEEE. The data are from a study of OX40 agonist ivuxolimab in advanced cancers. About the full investigation: Ivuxolimab was an agonistic, fully human IgG2 monoclonal antibody directed against OX40 (CD134), a costimulatory receptor. Prior anti-PD-1, anti-PD-L1 or anti-CTLA-4 therapy was permitted, and checkpoint inhibitors had been received by less than 45% of dose-escalation patients. Among the roughly 50 dose-escalation patients, around 19 had hepatocellular carcinoma, 15 or so melanoma, 9 renal cell carcinoma and 9 head and neck cancer. Intravenous ivuxolimab was administered to patients every 2 weeks at six dose levels: 0.01, 0.1, 0.3, 1.5, 3 and 10 mg/kg. The paper covers the monotherapy dose-escalation part of the phase I ivuxolimab trial, which included N of about 50 patients. A male proportion of under 85% and a mean age of approximately 60 years, ranging from roughly 23 to 79, were recorded for the dose-escalation cohort. Partial responses occurred in three dose-escalation patients: two with cutaneous melanoma and one with hepatocellular carcinoma. Peripheral TCRbeta sequencing aimed to test whether ivuxolimab altered TCR sequence diversity and caused clonal T-cell expansion.

The trial excluded patients who had a history of autoimmune disease or who were on systemic immunosuppression. Peripheral blood for TCR sequencing was collected from all dose cohorts at baseline, on cycle 4 day 1, and on cycle 7 day 1. The samples were taken from a phase I, first-in-human, multicenter, open-label dose-escalation trial of ivuxolimab. Adults with locally advanced or metastatic melanoma, renal cell, hepatocellular, or head and neck squamous cell carcinoma were enrolled in the trial. Before TCR sequencing, CD4+ and CD8+ T cells were separately sorted from peripheral blood. Genomic DNA was isolated from the sorted cells so that the TCRbeta CDR3 region could be sequenced. TCRbeta CDR3 regions were sequenced using the immunoSEQ Assay. The table comes from immuneACCESS by way of TCRdb, which keeps in-frame sequences with V and J called. Part of the clones is missing from these tables; in studies checked, under half for an unresolved V gene and the rest for unknown reasons. Within this sample are over 35,000 clones, with around 87% of them counted one time only. The top ten clonotypes cover roughly 33% of the sample.

Study-level results and caveats: Partial responders in the 0.1-3.0 mg/kg groups had among the lowest normalized peripheral clonal expansion, especially among CD8+ T cells. At doses of 0.1 to 3.0 mg/kg, clonal expansion of both CD4+ and CD8+ blood T cells was observed from baseline to week 6. Low levels of normalized T-cell clonal expansion were also seen in some nonresponding patients. After ivuxolimab, expanded clones were on average more numerous among CD8+ T cells than among CD4+ T cells. The antigen specificity of the clonally expanded peripheral T cells was not determined.

The sequenced sample was CD4+ or CD8+ T cells sorted from blood, obtained in a trial of the OX40 agonist ivuxolimab. The chain uses TRBV5-6 and TRBJ2-1; the D gene is perhaps TRBD2, on 5 matching bases. The clonotype was recovered from an adult with an advanced solid tumor such as melanoma, head and neck, liver or kidney cancer. The DNA reads as follows: TGTGCCAGCAGCTTCTCTGTCGGGACCTACAATGAGCAGTTCTTC. This is translated as CASSFSVGTYNEQFF. Where the CDR3 stops, the reference TRBV5-6 and TRBJ2-1 genes take over; the full variable domain is DAGVTQSPTHLIKTRGQQVTLRCSPKSGHDTVSWYQQALGQGPQFIFQYYEEEERQRGNFPDRFSGHQFPNYSSELNVNALLLGDSALYLCASSFSVGTYNEQFFGPGTRLTVL.